Listed here is a single T cell receptor beta chain. Likely unrecorded immune exposures existed in these nominally healthy donors. This entry comes from a study of cytomegalovirus exposure and HLA in healthy donors. PCR employed 60 Vbeta and 13 Jbeta primers. Clones were read by immunoSEQ multiplex PCR, and TCRdb kept only the in-frame ones, dropping some. The sample contains roughly 150,000 clones, roughly 79% of which appear only once. Germline CDR1 and CDR2: SGHVS and FQNEAQ. This CDR3 is built from 14 residues. Trimming took 5 bases from V and 9 from J; bases not matched to a gene: 8. The specimen was PBMCs. The chain joins TRBV7-8 to TRBJ2-3; 10 positions agree with TRBD2. The TCR comes from a man aged 40-50 years in good health and CMV-seronegative. The CDR3 DNA follows: TGTGCCAGCAGCCTCACTAGCGGGGTGAACACGCAGTATTTT. Its translation: CASSLTSGVNTQYF.